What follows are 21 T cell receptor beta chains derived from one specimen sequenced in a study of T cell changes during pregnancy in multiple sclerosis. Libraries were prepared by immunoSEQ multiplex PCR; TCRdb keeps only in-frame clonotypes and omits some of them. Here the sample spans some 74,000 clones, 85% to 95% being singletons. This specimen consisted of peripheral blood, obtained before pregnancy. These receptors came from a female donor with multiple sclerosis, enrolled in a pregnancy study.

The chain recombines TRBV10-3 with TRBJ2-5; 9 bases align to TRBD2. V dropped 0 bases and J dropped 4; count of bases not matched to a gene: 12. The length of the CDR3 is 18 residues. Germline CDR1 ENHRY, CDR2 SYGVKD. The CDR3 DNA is TGTGCCATCAGTGAGTCGTCGGCTAGCGGGATCCCGCTAGAGACCCAGTACTTC. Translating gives CAISESSASGIPLETQYF.

The DNA of the CDR3 is TGTGCCAGCAGCTTAAGTCCGGGGTCCTCCTACGAGCAGTACTTC. Amino acid sequence: CASSLSPGSSYEQYF. The chain has TRBV7-6 and TRBJ2-7; the D gene is possibly TRBD2 (5 bases). Germline V lookup: CDR1 SGHVS, CDR2 FNYEAQ. The CDR3 is made up of 15 amino acids. Trimming left V 2 bases short and J 0 bases short, with 11 bases between.

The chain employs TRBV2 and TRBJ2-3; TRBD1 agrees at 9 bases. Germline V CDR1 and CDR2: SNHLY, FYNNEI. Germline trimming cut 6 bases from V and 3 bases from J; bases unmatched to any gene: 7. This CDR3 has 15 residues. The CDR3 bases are TGTGCCAGCAGATTGGGACAGGGAGGGACAGATACGCAGTATTTT. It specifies CASRLGQGGTDTQYF.

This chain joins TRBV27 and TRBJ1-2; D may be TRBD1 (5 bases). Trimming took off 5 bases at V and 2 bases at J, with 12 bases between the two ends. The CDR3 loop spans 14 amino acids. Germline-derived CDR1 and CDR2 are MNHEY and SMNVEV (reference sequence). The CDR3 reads CASSTGRGNYGYTF. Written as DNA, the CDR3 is TGTGCCAGCAGTACAGGACGGGGGAACTATGGCTACACCTTC.

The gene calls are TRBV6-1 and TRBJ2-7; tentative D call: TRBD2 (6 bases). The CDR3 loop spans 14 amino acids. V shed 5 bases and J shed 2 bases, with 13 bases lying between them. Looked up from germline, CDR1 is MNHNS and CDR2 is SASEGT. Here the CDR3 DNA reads TGTGCCAGCAGTCTGGAGGAGGGACCCTACGAGCAGTACTTC. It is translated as CASSLEEGPYEQYF.

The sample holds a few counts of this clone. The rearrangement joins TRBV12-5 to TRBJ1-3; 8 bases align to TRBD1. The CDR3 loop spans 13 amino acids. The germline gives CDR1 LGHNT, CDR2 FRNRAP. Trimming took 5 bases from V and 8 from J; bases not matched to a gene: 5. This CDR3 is CASGVDRAYTIYF. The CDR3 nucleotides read TGTGCTAGTGGTGTGGACAGGGCTTACACCATATATTTT.

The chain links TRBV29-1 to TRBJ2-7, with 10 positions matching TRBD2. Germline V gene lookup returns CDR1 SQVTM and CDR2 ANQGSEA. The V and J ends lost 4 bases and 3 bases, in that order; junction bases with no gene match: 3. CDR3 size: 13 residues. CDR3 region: CSVVLAGDYEQYF. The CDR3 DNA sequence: TGCAGCGTTGTGCTAGCGGGGGACTACGAGCAGTACTTC.

Written as DNA, the CDR3 is TGCGCCAGCAGCCCAAGACAGGAGAACTATGGCTACACCTTC. Encoded protein: CASSPRQENYGYTF. The chain couples TRBV4-1 to TRBJ1-2; perhaps TRBD1 as D (6 bases). CDR1 and CDR2 from the germline V gene are MGHRA and YSYEKL. CDR3 length: 14 amino acids. Trimming removed 4 bases at V and 2 bases at J, with 11 bases between.

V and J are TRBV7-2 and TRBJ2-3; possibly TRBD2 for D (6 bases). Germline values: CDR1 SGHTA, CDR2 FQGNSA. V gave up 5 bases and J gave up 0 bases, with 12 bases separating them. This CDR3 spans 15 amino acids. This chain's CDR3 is CASSKGAGSTDTQYF. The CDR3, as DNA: TGTGCCAGCAGCAAGGGCGCGGGAAGCACAGATACGCAGTATTTT.

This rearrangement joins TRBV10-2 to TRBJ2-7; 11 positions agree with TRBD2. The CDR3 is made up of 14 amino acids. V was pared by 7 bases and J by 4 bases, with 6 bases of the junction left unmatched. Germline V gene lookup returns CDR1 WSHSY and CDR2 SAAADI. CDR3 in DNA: TGCGCCAGCATTACTACTAGCGGGAGTTACGAGCAGTACTTC. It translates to CASITTSGSYEQYF.

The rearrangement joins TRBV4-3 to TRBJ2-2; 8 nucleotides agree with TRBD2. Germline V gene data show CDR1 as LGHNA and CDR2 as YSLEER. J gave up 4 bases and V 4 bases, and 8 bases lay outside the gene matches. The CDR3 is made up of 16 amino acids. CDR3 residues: CASSLEAGGLTGELFF. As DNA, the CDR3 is TGCGCCAGCAGCCTCGAGGCGGGAGGCCTCACCGGGGAGCTGTTTTTT.

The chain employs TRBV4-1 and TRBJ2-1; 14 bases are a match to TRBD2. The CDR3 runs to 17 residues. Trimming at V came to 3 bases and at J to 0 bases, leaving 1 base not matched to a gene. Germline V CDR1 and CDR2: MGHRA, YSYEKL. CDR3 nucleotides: TGCGCCAGCAGCCACGGGACTAGCGGGAGCTCCTACAATGAGCAGTTCTTC. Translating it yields CASSHGTSGSSYNEQFF.

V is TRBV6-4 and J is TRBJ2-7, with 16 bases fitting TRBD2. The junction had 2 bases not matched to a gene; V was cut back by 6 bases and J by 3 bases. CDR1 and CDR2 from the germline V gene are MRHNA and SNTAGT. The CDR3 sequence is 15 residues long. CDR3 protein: CASRGTSGRVYEQYF. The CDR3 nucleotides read TGTGCCAGCAGGGGGACTAGCGGGAGGGTCTACGAGCAGTACTTC.

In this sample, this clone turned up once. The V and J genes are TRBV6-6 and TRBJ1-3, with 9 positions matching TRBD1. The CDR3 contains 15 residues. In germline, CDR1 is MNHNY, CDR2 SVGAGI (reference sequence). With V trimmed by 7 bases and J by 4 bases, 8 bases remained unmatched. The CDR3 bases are TGTGCCAGCACACTACAGGGGGCCGTCGGAAACACCATATATTTT. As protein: CASTLQGAVGNTIYF.

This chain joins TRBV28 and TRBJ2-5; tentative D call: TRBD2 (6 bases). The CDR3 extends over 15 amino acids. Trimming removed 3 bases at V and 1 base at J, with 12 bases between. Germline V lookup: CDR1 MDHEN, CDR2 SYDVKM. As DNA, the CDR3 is TGTGCCAGCAGTTTCGGGGGAGTTGCCCAAGAGACCCAGTACTTC. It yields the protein CASSFGGVAQETQYF. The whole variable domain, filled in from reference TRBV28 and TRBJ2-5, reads DVKVTQSSRYLVKRTGEKVFLECVQDMDHENMFWYRQDPGLGLRLIYFSYDVKMKEKGDIPEGYSVSREKKERFSLILESASTNQTSMYLCASSFGGVAQETQYFGPGTRLLVL.

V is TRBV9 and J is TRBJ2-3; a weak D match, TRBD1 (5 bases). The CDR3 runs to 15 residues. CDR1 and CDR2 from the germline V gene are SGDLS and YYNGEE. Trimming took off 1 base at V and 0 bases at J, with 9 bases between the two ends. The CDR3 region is CASSVSGKSTDTQYF. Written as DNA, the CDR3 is TGTGCCAGCAGCGTATCAGGGAAGAGCACAGATACGCAGTATTTT. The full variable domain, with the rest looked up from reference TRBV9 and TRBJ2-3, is DSGVTQTPKHLITATGQRVTLRCSPRSGDLSVYWYQQSLDQGLQFLIQYYNGEERAKGNILERFSAQQFPDLHSELNLSSLELGDSALYFCASSVSGKSTDTQYFGPGTRLTVL.

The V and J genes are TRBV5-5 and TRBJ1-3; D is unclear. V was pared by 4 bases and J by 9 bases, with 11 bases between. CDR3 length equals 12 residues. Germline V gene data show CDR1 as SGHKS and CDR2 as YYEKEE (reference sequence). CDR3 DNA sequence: TGTGCCAGCAGCCCTAGCTTGGGCACCATATATTTT. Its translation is CASSPSLGTIYF.

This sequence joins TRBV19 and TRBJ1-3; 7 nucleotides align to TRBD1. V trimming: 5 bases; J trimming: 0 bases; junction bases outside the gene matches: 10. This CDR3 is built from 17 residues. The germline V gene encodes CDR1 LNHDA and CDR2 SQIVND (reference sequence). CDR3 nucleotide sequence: TGTGCCAGTAGTCGCGGGACAGCTGTTGTCTCTGGAAACACCATATATTTT. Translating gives CASSRGTAVVSGNTIYF.

CDR3 nucleotide sequence: TGTGCCAGCTCCTTTCCAGGGGGCTATGGCTACACCTTC. Protein: CASSFPGGYGYTF. V and J are TRBV27 and TRBJ1-2; TRBD1 agrees at 7 bases. Germline loops: CDR1 MNHEY, CDR2 SMNVEV (reference sequence). This CDR3 comprises 13 residues. The V segment lost 8 bases and the J segment 4 bases; nucleotides outside the gene matches: 7.

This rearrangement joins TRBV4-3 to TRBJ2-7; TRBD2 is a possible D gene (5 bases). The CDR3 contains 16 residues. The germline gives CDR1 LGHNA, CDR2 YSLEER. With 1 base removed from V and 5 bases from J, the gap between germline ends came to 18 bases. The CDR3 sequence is CASSQVAHRPSDEQYF. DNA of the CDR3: TGCGCCAGCAGCCAAGTAGCGCACCGGCCGTCCGACGAGCAGTACTTC.

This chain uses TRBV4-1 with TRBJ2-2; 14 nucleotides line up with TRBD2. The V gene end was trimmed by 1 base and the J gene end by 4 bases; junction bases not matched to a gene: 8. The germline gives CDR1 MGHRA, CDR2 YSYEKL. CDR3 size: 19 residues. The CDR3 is CASSQVGLAGVWGTGELFF. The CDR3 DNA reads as TGCGCCAGCAGCCAAGTGGGACTAGCGGGAGTGTGGGGCACCGGGGAGCTGTTTTTT.